This TCR beta chain comes out of a study of T cell responses to AZD1222 COVID-19 vaccine. Notes on the study in general: White British ancestry dominated among donors, who included more females, and clonal diversity was possibly underestimated. Baseline seropositivity occurred in only 5 to 7 AZD1222 recipients.

Generated by immunoSEQ multiplex PCR, the TCRdb table keeps only in-frame clones and is missing some. Counted here are approximately 140,000 clones, roughly nine tenths occurring once; the ten biggest clones make up approximately 1.5%. Remarks on this clone: Its matching antigen is unknown.

Material: peripheral blood, obtained on day 0 of AZD1222 vaccination. This clonotype originated in an adult in good health.

The CDR3, as DNA: TGTGCCAGCAGCTCTAATCCCTCTAGCGCGGACCGCACAGATACGCAGTATTTT. This gives the protein CASSSNPSSADRTDTQYF. This chain connects TRBV7-9 to TRBJ2-3; perhaps TRBD2 as D (6 bases). In germline, CDR1 is SEHNR, CDR2 FQNEAQ (reference sequence). This CDR3 is 18 amino acids long. V lost 4 bases, J lost 1 base, and 21 bases lay in between.